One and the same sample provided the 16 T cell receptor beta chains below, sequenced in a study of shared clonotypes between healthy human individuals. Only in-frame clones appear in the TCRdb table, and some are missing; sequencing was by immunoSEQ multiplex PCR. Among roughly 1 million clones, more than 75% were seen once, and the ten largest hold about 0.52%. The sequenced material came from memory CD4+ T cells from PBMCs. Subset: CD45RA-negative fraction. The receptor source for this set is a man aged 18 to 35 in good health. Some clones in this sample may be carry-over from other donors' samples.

CDR3 in amino acids: CASSLTGTGPYGYTF. The CDR3 region has the DNA TGTGCCAGCAGCTTGACTGGGACAGGCCCCTATGGCTACACCTTC. This chain links TRBV5-6 with TRBJ1-2, with 8 bases identical to TRBD1. The CDR3 is made up of 15 amino acids. Germline V gene sequence: CDR1 SGHDT, CDR2 YYEEEE. V was clipped by 1 base and J by 4 bases; unmatched bases: 6.

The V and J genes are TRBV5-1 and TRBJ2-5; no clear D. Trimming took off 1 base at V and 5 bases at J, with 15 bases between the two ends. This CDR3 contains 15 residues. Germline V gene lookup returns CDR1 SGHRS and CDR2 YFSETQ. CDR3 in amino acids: CASSLNAHRPETQYF. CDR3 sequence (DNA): TGCGCCAGCAGCTTGAACGCCCATAGGCCGGAGACCCAGTACTTC. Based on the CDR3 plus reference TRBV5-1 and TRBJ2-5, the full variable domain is KAGVTQTPRYLIKTRGQQVTLSCSPISGHRSVSWYQQTPGQGLQFLFEYFSETQRNKGNFPGRFSGRQFSNSRSEMNVSTLELGDSALYLCASSLNAHRPETQYFGPGTRLLVL.

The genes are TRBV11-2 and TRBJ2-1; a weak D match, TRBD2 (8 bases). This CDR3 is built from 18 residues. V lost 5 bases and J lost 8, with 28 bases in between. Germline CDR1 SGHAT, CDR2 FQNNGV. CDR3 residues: CASSQTGGGQRVFDEQFF. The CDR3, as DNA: TGTGCCAGCAGCCAAACCGGGGGGGGACAGAGAGTCTTCGATGAGCAGTTCTTC.

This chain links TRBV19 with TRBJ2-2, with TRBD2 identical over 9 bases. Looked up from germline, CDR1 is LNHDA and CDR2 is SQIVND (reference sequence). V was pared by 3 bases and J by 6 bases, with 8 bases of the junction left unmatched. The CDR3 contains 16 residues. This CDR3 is CASSIRREGLPGELFF. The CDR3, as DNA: TGTGCCAGTAGTATCAGGCGGGAGGGCCTGCCCGGGGAGCTGTTTTTT.

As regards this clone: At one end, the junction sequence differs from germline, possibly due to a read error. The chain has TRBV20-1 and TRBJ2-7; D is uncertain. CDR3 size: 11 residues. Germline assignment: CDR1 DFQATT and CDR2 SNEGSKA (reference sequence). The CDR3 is CSASLTYEQHF. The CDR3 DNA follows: TGCAGTGCTAGTCTAACCTACGAGCAGCACTTC.

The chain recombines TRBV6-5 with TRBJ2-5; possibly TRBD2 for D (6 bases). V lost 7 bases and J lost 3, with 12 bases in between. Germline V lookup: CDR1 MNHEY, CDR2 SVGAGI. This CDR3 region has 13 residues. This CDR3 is CASTGPGEETQYF. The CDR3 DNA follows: TGTGCCAGCACCGGACCGGGGGAAGAGACCCAGTACTTC.

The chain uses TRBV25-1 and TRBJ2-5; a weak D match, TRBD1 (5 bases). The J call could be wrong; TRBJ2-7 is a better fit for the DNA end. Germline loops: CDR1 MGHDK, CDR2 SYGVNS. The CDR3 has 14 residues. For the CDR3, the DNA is TGTGCCAGCAGGGTGGACAAGAGCTCCTACGAGCAGTACTTC. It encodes CASRVDKSSYEQYF.

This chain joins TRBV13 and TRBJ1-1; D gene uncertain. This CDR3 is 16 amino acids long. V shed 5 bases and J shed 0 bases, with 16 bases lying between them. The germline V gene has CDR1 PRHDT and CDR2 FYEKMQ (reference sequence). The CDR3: CASSRYREYMNTEAFF. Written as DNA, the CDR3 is TGTGCCAGCAGCCGTTATAGGGAGTACATGAACACTGAAGCTTTCTTT.

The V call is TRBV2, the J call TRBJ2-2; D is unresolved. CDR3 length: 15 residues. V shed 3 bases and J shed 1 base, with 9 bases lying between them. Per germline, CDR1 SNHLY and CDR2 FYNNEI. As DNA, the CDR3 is TGTGCCAGCAGTGAGACACAACGGAACACCGGGGAGCTGTTTTTT. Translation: CASSETQRNTGELFF.

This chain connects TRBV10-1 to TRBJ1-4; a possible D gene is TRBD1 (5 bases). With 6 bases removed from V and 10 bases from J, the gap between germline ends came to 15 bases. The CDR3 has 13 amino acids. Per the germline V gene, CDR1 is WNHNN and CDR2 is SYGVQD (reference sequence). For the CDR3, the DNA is TGCGCCAGCAGCACAGGCGGGGTTGGAAAACTGTTTTTT. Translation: CASSTGGVGKLFF.

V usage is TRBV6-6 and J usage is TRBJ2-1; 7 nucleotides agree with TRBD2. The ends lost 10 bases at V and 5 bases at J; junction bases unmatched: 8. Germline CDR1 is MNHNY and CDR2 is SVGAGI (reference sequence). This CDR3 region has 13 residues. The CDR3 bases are TGTGCCACGCAGTCTAGCGGACACAATGAGCAGTTCTTC. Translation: CATQSSGHNEQFF.

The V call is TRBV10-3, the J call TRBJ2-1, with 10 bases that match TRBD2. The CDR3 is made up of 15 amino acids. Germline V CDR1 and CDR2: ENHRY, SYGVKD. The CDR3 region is CAHAGLAGEYNEQFF. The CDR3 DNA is TGTGCACACGCGGGGCTAGCGGGGGAGTACAATGAGCAGTTCTTC.

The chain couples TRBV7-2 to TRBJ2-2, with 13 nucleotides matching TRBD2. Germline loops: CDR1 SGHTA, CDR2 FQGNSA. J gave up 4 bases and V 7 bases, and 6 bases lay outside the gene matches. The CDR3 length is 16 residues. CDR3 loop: CASNRGTSGTTGELFF. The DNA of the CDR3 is TGTGCCAGCAACCGGGGGACTAGCGGGACCACCGGGGAGCTGTTTTTT.

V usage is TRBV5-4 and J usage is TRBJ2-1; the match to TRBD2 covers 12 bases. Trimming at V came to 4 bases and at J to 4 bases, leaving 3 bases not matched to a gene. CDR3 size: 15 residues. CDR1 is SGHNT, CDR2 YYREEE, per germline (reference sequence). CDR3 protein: CASSPSGRVYNEQFF. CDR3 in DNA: TGTGCCAGCAGCCCTAGCGGGAGGGTGTACAATGAGCAGTTCTTC.

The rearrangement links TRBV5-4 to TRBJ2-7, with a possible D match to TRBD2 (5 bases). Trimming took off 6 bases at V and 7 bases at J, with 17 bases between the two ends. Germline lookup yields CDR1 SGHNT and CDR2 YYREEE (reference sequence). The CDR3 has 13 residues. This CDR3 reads CASTSTRSGEQYF. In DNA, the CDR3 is TGTGCCAGCACCTCGACCCGCTCGGGGGAGCAGTACTTC. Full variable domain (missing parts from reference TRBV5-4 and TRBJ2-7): ETGVTQSPTHLIKTRGQQVTLRCSSQSGHNTVSWYQQALGQGPQFIFQYYREEENGRGNFPPRFSGLQFPNYSSELNVNALELDDSALYLCASTSTRSGEQYFGPGTRLTVT.

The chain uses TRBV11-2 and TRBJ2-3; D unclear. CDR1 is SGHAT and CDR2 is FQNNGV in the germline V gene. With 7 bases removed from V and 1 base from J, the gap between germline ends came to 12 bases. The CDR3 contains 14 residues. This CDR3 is CASTFSRGTDTQYF. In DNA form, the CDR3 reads TGTGCCAGCACCTTCAGCCGGGGCACAGATACGCAGTATTTT.